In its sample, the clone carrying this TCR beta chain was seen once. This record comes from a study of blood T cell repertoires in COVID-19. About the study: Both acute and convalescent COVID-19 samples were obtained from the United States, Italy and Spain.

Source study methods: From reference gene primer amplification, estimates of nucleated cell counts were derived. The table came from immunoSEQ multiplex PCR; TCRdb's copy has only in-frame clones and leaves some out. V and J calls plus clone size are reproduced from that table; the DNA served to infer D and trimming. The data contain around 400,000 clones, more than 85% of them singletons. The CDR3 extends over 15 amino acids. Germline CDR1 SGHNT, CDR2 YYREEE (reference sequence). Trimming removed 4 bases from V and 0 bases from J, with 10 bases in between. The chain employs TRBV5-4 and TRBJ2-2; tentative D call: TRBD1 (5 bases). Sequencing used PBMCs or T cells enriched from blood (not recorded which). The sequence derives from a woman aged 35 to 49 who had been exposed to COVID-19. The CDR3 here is CASSTDRANTGELFF. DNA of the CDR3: TGTGCCAGCAGCACCGACAGAGCGAACACCGGGGAGCTGTTTTTT.